The present entry profiles one TCR beta chain with its context. What it binds is not known. The CDR3 is made up of 15 amino acids. V was pared by 2 bases and J by 6 bases, with 7 bases of the junction left unmatched. In germline, CDR1 is KGHSH, CDR2 LQKENI. Vbeta (60) and Jbeta (13) primers were used in the PCR. The assay was immunoSEQ multiplex PCR, and TCRdb's table has in-frame clones only and misses some. Among some 120,000 clones listed, 80% to 90% were seen once. The donors were healthy bone marrow donors. The data stem from a study of cytomegalovirus exposure and HLA in healthy donors. Notes on the study in general: The analysis excluded some indistinguishable V segments, including TRBV6-2 and TRBV6-3. Researchers reported from a later analysis that most CMV-associated TCR beta chains appeared HLA-restricted.

The sequencing input was PBMCs. V usage is TRBV18 and J usage is TRBJ1-3, with 7 bases matching TRBD1. The source is a woman in her twenties or thirties in good health and CMV-seronegative. The CDR3 DNA is TGTGCCAGCTCACCAGGGGACAGTTTATCAAACACCATATATTTT. It is translated as CASSPGDSLSNTIYF.